Below are 10 T cell receptor beta chains sequenced from a single sample in a study. MiXCR, applied by TCRdb to the RT-PCR reads, yields one record per CDR3 protein. The top ten clones hold roughly 3.9% of a sample with around 700,000 distinct CDR3 sequences, around 14% of them seen once. Source material: memory CD4+ T cells from blood. These receptors were taken from a female donor in good health, serving as a healthy control.

This clonotype was observed a few times. This rearrangement joins TRBV3-1 to TRBJ2-1, with 11 bases aligning to TRBD2. V was pared by 4 bases and J by 7 bases, with 6 bases of the junction left unmatched. CDR1 is LGHDT, CDR2 YNNKEL, per germline (reference sequence). This CDR3 has 15 amino acids. CDR3 amino acids: CASSLAGGVGNEQFF. The DNA of the CDR3 is TGTGCCAGCAGCCTAGCGGGAGGGGTCGGGAATGAGCAGTTCTTC.

The CDR3 loop is CASSQDRFSGGEKLFF. The CDR3 nucleotides read TGTGCCAGCAGCCAAGATCGGTTCTCCGGGGGGGAAAAACTGTTTTTT. J is TRBJ1-4 and V is TRBV4-2, with a possible D match to TRBD1 (5 bases). This CDR3 has 16 residues. Germline CDR1 LGHNA, CDR2 YNFKEQ. Trimming shortened V by 0 bases and J by 8 bases, and 16 bases separated the two germline ends.

This clonotype was observed once. The chain uses TRBV9 and TRBJ2-3, with 7 bases lining up with TRBD2. V lost 4 bases, J lost 8 bases, and 10 bases stayed unmatched. Per the germline V gene, CDR1 is SGDLS and CDR2 is YYNGEE. There are 14 residues in the CDR3. CDR3 loop: CASSTAGEIGTQYF. CDR3 DNA: TGTGCCAGCAGCACCGCGGGGGAGATCGGTACGCAGTATTTT.

This clonotype was observed a handful of times. The chain links TRBV19 to TRBJ2-3; D unclear. Trimming removed 7 bases from V and 6 bases from J, with 14 bases in between. The CDR3 runs to 13 residues. Germline CDR1 is LNHDA and CDR2 is SQIVND (reference sequence). The CDR3 nucleotides read TGTGCCAGTAACCGAGGTACCCGGGATACGCAGTATTTT. Residues: CASNRGTRDTQYF.

This clonotype occurred a few times. The V and J genes are TRBV29-1 and TRBJ2-1; D is perhaps TRBD1 or TRBD2 (6 bases each). This CDR3 has 16 amino acids. CDR1 is SQVTM and CDR2 is ANQGSEA in the germline V gene. Trimming took 5 bases from V and 2 from J, leaving 19 bases between them. CDR3 in amino acids: CSVLGGPDTTYNEQFF. Here the CDR3 DNA reads TGCAGCGTTTTAGGGGGGCCAGACACTACCTACAATGAGCAGTTCTTC.

This clonotype was detected many times. V gene TRBV5-1 combines with J gene TRBJ2-7, with TRBD1 identical over 7 bases. Germline V gene lookup returns CDR1 SGHRS and CDR2 YFSETQ. This CDR3 has 13 residues. Unmatched junction bases numbered 3, after V lost 4 bases and J lost 2 bases. The CDR3 loop reads CASSPGTAYEQYF. CDR3 in DNA: TGCGCCAGCAGCCCCGGGACAGCCTACGAGCAGTACTTC.

This chain joins TRBV20-1 and TRBJ2-1; D unclear. The V gene's germline CDR1 is DFQATT and CDR2 SNEGSKA (reference sequence). The CDR3 runs to 13 residues. Trimming shortened V by 1 base and J by 5 bases, and 9 bases separated the two germline ends. The CDR3 sequence is CSARVNSDNEQFF. The DNA for the CDR3 is TGCAGTGCTAGAGTGAACAGCGACAATGAGCAGTTCTTC.

The V gene is TRBV6-5, the J gene TRBJ1-2; TRBD1 matches 9 bases. From germline, CDR1 is MNHEY and CDR2 SVGAGI. The V and J ends lost 8 bases and 4 bases, in that order; junction bases with no gene match: 5. The CDR3 totals 13 residues. The CDR3 DNA is TGTGCCAGCGAACCGGGACAGGGCTATGGCTACACCTTC. Encoded protein: CASEPGQGYGYTF.

The sample holds a few counts of this clonotype. This rearrangement joins TRBV5-1 to TRBJ2-3, with 11 positions matching TRBD2. The CDR3 loop spans 13 amino acids. V gave up 5 bases and J gave up 6 bases; unmatched junction bases: 2. CDR1 SGHRS and CDR2 YFSETQ come from the germline V gene. DNA of the CDR3: TGCGCCAGCAGGACTAGCGGGGTGGATACGCAGTATTTT. Translating it yields CASRTSGVDTQYF.

V gene TRBV5-1 combines with J gene TRBJ2-3, with D possibly matching TRBD2 (5 bases). There are 14 residues in the CDR3. Per germline, CDR1 SGHRS and CDR2 YFSETQ. Trimming left V 0 bases short and J 6 bases short, with 11 bases between. CDR3 sequence reads: CASSLALAPDTQYF. CDR3 sequence (DNA): TGCGCCAGCAGCTTGGCGCTAGCCCCGGATACGCAGTATTTT.